This TCR beta chain was sequenced during a study of neoadjuvant anti-PD-1 for oral cavity cancer. The overall study: Before surgery, most patients got three to four biweekly 3 mg/kg nivolumab doses.

Time point defined: after neoadjuvant nivolumab, at surgical resection. Cohort: HPV-negative, locally advanced oral cavity squamous cell carcinoma patients. Most PBMC samples had approximately 480 ng input DNA in six replicates. The table came from immunoSEQ multiplex PCR; TCRdb's copy has only in-frame clones and leaves some out. The sample carries about 68,000 clones, 80% to 90% recorded once. V shed 2 bases and J shed 9 bases, with 21 bases lying between them. CDR1 and CDR2 (germline): SGHAT, FQNNGV. The CDR3 covers 16 residues. The material was PBMCs, obtained after nivolumab (anti-PD-1) treatment. The V and J genes are TRBV11-2 and TRBJ2-3; D might be TRBD2 (6 bases). The receptor was isolated from a person between 40 and 85 years old with oral cavity squamous cell carcinoma. The CDR3 bases are TGTGCCAGCAGCTTAACGGCTAGCGCACCATGGGGGACGCAGTATTTT. The encoded protein is CASSLTASAPWGTQYF.